This T cell receptor (beta chain) came from a study of tumor-infiltrating T cells and Merkel cell polyomavirus (TCRdb year 2017). For the wider study: CD8+ T cells specific for the Merkel cell polyomavirus KLL epitope were examined in Merkel cell carcinoma patients. Varying disease stages were represented at patient presentation, and patients were followed for a median of approximately 2.8 years (range about 1.1 to 6.0 years). Patients received varied, non-standardized therapies including chemotherapy, radiation and immunotherapies. In under 15 samples, TRB sequencing was done on KLL-tetramer-sorted cells from blood or tumor-infiltrating lymphocytes, along with 12 matched whole-tumor samples. The majority of whole-tumor samples consisted of approximately 23-micron curls cut from formalin-fixed, paraffin-embedded tissue blocks. In the whole study, one tumor sample was a frozen nodal tumor digest, and another tumor sample was a flash-frozen core biopsy of a metastasis.

What the study reported, not specific to this receptor: A higher fraction of KLL-specific T cells within tumors (about 1.8-18% versus about 0-0.15%) was associated with significantly better MCC-specific survival. KLL-specific TRB repertoires proved diverse and largely private: among nearly 400 unique sequences, only one clonotype was public, and a couple of patients shared that clonotype. One limitation of the study is the small sample size (n = 12 patients). The study examined just one viral epitope, so T cells targeting other Merkel cell polyomavirus epitopes were not captured. A significant MCC-specific survival advantage (P = 0.0051) was associated with a greater number of unique KLL-specific clonotypes in tumors (roughly 5-120 vs 0-3).

Robust positive staining for Merkel cell polyomavirus Large T antigen was observed by immunohistochemistry in the tumors of all patients. The study included more than ten Merkel cell carcinoma patients whose blood and/or cultured TIL contained robust KLL-tetramer+ populations exceeding 0.04% of CD8+ T cells. Every patient was Caucasian, and patient ages ranged from roughly 50 to 77 years, with a median of around 71 years. Lymph node tumors were analyzed for patients with unknown primaries who presented with nodal disease, or when there was not enough primary tissue. The library was generated by the immunoSEQ multiplex PCR assay. Adaptive Biotechnologies (Seattle, WA) carried out the genomic DNA extraction, TRB sequencing and normalization. In the authors' own workflow: To compute clonality, the Shannon entropy of productive TRB sequences was normalized by log2 of unique productive sequences and then subtracted from one. KLL-specific clonotypes in tumors were identified by matching TCRbeta CDR3 amino acid sequences with those from each patient's tetramer-sorted sample. TCRdb stores this immuneACCESS table with in-frame sequences only. Part of the clones is absent; in the studies checked, under half of the shortfall reflects unresolved V genes, and no reason is known for the rest. That table gives V, J and clone size, and the DNA gave D and trimming. This sample lists 24,000 or so clones; 70% to 90% were detected once. The ten largest clones add up to less than 3% of the sample.

This clone is a singleton in its sample. The clone's antigen remains unknown. No qualities accompany the bases; no much larger clone lies one base away. The receptor was isolated from a man aged 50 or older with Merkel cell carcinoma. Sample: lymph node tissue.

The DNA reads as follows: TGTGCCAGCAGTTTCTCGGGAGTGGGGTACAATGAGCAGTTCTTC. Its protein is CASSFSGVGYNEQFF. The chain is assembled from TRBV28 and TRBJ2-1; TRBD2 might be the D gene, on 6 matching bases. Including cysteine and phenylalanine, the CDR3 has 15 amino acids. The DNA shown is the 45-base CDR3, in frame from base 1. The germline V gene specifies MDHEN as CDR1 and SYDVKM as CDR2. Between the V and J ends, shortened by 3 bases and 4 bases respectively, the junction contains 13 bases.